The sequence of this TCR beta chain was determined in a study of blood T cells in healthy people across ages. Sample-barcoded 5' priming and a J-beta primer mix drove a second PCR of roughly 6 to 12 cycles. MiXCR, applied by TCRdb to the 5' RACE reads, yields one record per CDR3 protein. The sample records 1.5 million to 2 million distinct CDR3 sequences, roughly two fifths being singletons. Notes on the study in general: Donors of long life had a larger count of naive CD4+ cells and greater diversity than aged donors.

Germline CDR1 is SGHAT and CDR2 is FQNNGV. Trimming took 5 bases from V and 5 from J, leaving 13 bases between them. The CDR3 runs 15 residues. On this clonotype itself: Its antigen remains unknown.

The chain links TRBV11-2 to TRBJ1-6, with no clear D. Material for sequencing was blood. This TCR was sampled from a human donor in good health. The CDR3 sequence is CASSPVRGNNSPLHF. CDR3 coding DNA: TGTGCCAGCAGCCCAGTCCGGGGAAATAATTCACCCCTCCACTTT.